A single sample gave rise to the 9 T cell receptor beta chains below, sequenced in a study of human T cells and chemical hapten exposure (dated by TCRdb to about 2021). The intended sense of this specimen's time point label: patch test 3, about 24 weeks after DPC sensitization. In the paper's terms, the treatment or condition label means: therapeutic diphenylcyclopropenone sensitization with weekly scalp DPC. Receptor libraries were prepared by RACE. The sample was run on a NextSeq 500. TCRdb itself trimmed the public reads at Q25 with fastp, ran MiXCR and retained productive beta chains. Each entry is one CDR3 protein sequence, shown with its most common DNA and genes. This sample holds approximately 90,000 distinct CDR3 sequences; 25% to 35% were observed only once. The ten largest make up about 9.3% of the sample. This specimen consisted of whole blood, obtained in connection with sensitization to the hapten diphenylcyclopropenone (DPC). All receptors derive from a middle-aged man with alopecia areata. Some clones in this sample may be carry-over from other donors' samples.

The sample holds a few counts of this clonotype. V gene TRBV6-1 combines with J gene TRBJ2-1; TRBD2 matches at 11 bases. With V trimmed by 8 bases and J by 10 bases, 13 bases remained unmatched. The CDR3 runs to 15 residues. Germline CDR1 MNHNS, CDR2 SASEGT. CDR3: CASRREGLAGVEQFF. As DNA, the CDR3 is TGTGCCAGCCGGAGGGAAGGACTAGCGGGCGTGGAGCAGTTCTTC.

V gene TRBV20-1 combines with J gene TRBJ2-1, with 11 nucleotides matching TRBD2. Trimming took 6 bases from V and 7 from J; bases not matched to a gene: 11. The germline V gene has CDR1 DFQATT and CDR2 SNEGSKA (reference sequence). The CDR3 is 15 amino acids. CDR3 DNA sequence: TGCAGTGCCCCCCCCCCTAGCGGGAGGCGGAATGAGCAGTTCTTC. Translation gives CSAPPPSGRRNEQFF.

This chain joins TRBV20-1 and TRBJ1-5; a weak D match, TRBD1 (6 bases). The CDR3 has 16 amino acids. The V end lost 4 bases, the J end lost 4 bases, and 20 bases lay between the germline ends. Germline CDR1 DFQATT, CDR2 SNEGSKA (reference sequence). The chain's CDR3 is CSAIEIGGGENQPQHF. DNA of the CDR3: TGCAGTGCTATAGAGATAGGGGGAGGAGAGAATCAGCCCCAGCATTTT.

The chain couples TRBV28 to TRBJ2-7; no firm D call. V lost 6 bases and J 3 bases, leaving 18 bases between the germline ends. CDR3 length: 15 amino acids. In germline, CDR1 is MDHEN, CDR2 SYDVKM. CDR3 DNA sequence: TGTGCCAGCAGCGCATCTCTTGGCGTCCTCTACGAGCAGTACTTC. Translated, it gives CASSASLGVLYEQYF.

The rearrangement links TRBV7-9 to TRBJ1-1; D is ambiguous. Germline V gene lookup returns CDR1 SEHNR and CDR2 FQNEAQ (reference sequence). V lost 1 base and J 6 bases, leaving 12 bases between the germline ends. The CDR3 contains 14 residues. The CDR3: CASSLGVVSAEAFF. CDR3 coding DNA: TGTGCCAGCAGCTTAGGGGTAGTTAGTGCTGAAGCTTTCTTT.

CDR3 amino acids: CSVGLGGVNEQFF. The CDR3, as DNA: TGCAGCGTTGGACTAGGGGGTGTAAATGAGCAGTTCTTC. The chain has TRBV29-1 and TRBJ2-1; tentatively, D is TRBD1 or TRBD2 (6 bases each). Germline-derived CDR1 and CDR2 are SQVTM and ANQGSEA. V lost 4 bases and J lost 7, with 14 bases in between. The CDR3 is 13 residues long.

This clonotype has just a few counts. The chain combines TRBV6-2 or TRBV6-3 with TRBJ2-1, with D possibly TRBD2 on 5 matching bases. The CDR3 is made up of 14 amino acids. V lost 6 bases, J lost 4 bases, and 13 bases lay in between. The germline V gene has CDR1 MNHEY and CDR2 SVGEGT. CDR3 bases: TGTGCCAGCAGAGCGCTAGCCATTTACAATGAGCAGTTCTTC. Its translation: CASRALAIYNEQFF.

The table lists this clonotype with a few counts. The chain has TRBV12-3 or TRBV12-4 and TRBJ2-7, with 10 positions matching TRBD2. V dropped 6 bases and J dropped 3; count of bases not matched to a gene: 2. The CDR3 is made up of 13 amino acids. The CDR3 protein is CASRPSGSYEQYF. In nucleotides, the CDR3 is TGTGCCAGCAGACCTAGCGGGAGCTACGAGCAGTACTTC.

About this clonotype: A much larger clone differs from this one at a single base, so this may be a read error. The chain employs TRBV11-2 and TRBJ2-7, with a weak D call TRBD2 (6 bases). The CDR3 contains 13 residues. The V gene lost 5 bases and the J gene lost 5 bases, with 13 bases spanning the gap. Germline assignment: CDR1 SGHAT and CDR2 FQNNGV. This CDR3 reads CASSAGLSDEQYF. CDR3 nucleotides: TGTGCCAGCAGCGCGGGACTTTCCGACGAGCAGTACTTC.